This is a list of T cell receptor beta chains from one sample in a study of T cells in Graves' hyperthyroidism and ophthalmopathy. TCRdb reprocessed the multiplex PCR reads via MiXCR and lists one record per CDR3 protein. The data show approximately 710,000 distinct CDR3 sequences, 17% seen once. Sequencing was carried out using blood. These receptors were taken from a man between 50 and 59 years old with Graves' hyperthyroidism. CDR3s include the opening cysteine and the closing phenylalanine or tryptophan. D genes are given only for firm matches. Clone size is stated in some rows and not others, as once, few, many or a class when expanded.

size	J	V	D	CDR3	DNA
many	TRBJ1-2	TRBV10-3	TRBD1	CAISESRDRGNYGYTF	TGTGCCATCAGTGAGTCCCGGGACAGGGGAAACTATGGCTACACCTTC
NA	TRBJ2-6	TRBV12-3/TRBV12-4	TRBD2	CAIMGRGRRDSSGANVLTF	TGTGCCATCATGGGGAGGGGACGCCGGGATAGCTCTGGGGCCAACGTCCTGACTTTC
NA	TRBJ1-5	TRBV18	NA	CASSPELFNSNQPQHF	TGTGCCAGCTCACCAGAGCTGTTTAATAGCAATCAGCCCCAGCATTTT
many	TRBJ1-1	TRBV2	NA	CASSERRAGSWTEAFF	TGTGCCAGCAGTGAAAGGAGGGCAGGTTCGTGGACTGAAGCTTTCTTT
NA	TRBJ2-7	TRBV5-4	NA	CASSDRRDGLEQYF	TGTGCCAGCAGCGATAGACGGGACGGGTTAGAGCAGTACTTC
NA	TRBJ2-1	TRBV7-2	NA	CASSPMEGSYNEQFF	TGTGCCAGCAGCCCTATGGAGGGCTCCTACAATGAGCAGTTCTTC
few	TRBJ2-6	TRBV5-1	TRBD1	CASSPQGAGGANVLTF	TGCGCCAGCAGCCCACAGGGGGCGGGTGGGGCCAACGTCCTGACTTTC
many	TRBJ2-3	TRBV12-3/TRBV12-4	TRBD2	CASRLAGVTDTQYF	TGTGCCAGCAGGCTAGCGGGAGTCACAGATACGCAGTATTTT
NA	TRBJ2-2	TRBV5-5	NA	CASSFTWGAGELFF	TGTGCCAGCAGCTTTACCTGGGGGGCCGGGGAGCTGTTTTTT
NA	TRBJ2-1	TRBV20-1	TRBD2	CSALPSSGQSYNEQFF	TGCAGTGCTCTCCCATCTAGCGGACAATCCTACAATGAGCAGTTCTTC
few	TRBJ2-3	TRBV5-1	NA	CASHLRDGGVTDTQYF	TGCGCCAGCCATTTGCGGGACGGTGGGGTCACAGATACGCAGTATTTT
many	TRBJ2-1	TRBV18	NA	CASRTTDYNEQFF	TGTGCCAGCCGTACAACAGACTACAATGAGCAGTTCTTC
few	TRBJ2-1	TRBV11-2	NA	CASRGERVSYNGQFF	TGTGCCAGCAGAGGGGAGCGGGTTTCCTACAATGGGCAGTTCTTC
NA	TRBJ2-7	TRBV7-3	TRBD1	CASRVDRGSSYEQYF	TGTGCCAGCAGGGTTGACAGGGGAAGCTCCTACGAGCAGTACTTC
many	TRBJ2-7	TRBV7-6	NA	CASSLRSGQAYEQYF	TGTGCCAGCAGCTTACGATCGGGACAAGCCTACGAGCAGTACTTC
NA	TRBJ2-3	TRBV7-9	NA	CASSLVGADTDTQYF	TGTGCCAGCAGCTTAGTGGGGGCCGACACAGATACGCAGTATTTT
few	TRBJ2-1	TRBV6-2/TRBV6-3	NA	CASRPLAVYNEQFF	TGTGCCAGCAGACCATTAGCGGTATACAATGAGCAGTTCTTC
few	TRBJ1-2	TRBV29-1	TRBD1	CSVGTGRYGYTF	TGCAGCGTTGGGACAGGGAGATATGGCTACACCTTC
NA	TRBJ2-7	TRBV5-1	NA	CASSLTAGLDEQYF	TGCGCCAGCAGCTTGACGGCAGGGCTGGACGAGCAGTACTTC
NA	TRBJ1-1	TRBV6-2/TRBV6-3	NA	CASSYSAGFLTFF	TGCGCCAGCAGTTACTCGGCAGGGTTCTTGACTTTCTTT
few	TRBJ1-2	TRBV5-1	TRBD1	CASDYGQGSGYTF	TGCGCCAGCGACTACGGACAGGGCTCTGGCTACACCTTC
few	TRBJ1-6	TRBV29-1	NA	CSVRRDEGQGSPLHF	TGCAGCGTTCGCCGGGACGAGGGTCAAGGATCACCCCTCCACTTT
NA	TRBJ1-6	TRBV4-1	TRBD1	CASSQDGDRGNSPLHF	TGCGCCAGCAGCCAAGATGGGGACAGGGGCAATTCACCCCTCCACTTT
NA	TRBJ2-7	TRBV20-1	NA	CSARSSLVRGRFSYEQYF	TGCAGTGCTAGGAGTTCTTTAGTAAGGGGACGGTTCTCCTACGAGCAGTACTTC
many	TRBJ2-3	TRBV7-3	NA	CASSLKRLDTQYF	TGTGCCAGCAGCTTGAAGCGACTAGATACGCAGTATTTT
NA	TRBJ2-5	TRBV30	TRBD2	CAWSPGTSGSETQYF	TGTGCCTGGAGTCCCGGGACTAGCGGGTCAGAGACCCAGTACTTC
many	TRBJ1-4	TRBV7-6	TRBD1	CASSGGDSWEKLFF	TGTGCCAGCAGCGGTGGGGACAGTTGGGAAAAACTGTTTTTT
NA	TRBJ2-5	TRBV30	NA	CAWSVSGGKETQYF	TGTGCCTGGAGTGTATCTGGGGGCAAGGAGACCCAGTACTTC
many	TRBJ2-7	TRBV11-2	NA	CASSLPSRGNLYEQYF	TGTGCCAGCAGCTTACCGTCTAGAGGAAACCTCTACGAGCAGTACTTC
many	TRBJ1-2	TRBV28	NA	CASKPTGLGGYTF	TGTGCCAGCAAACCCACAGGTTTGGGAGGCTACACCTTC
many	TRBJ2-7	TRBV10-3	NA	CAISAASSGLYEQYF	TGTGCCATCAGTGCCGCCAGCTCAGGGTTGTACGAGCAGTACTTC
few	TRBJ2-5	TRBV20-1	NA	CSARDSAGRETQYF	TGCAGTGCTAGAGATTCTGCAGGGAGGGAGACCCAGTACTTC
NA	TRBJ2-1	TRBV7-7	NA	CASSLGPSEYNEQFF	TGTGCTAGCAGCTTAGGTCCTAGCGAGTACAATGAGCAGTTCTTC
many	TRBJ2-5	TRBV12-3/TRBV12-4	NA	CASSNSPRPGPQETQYF	TGTGCCAGCAGTAACTCCCCGAGGCCAGGGCCCCAAGAGACCCAGTACTTC
many	TRBJ2-2	TRBV12-3/TRBV12-4	TRBD1	CASSETGTANTGELFF	TGTGCCAGCAGTGAGACCGGGACAGCGAACACCGGGGAGCTGTTTTTT
NA	TRBJ1-3	TRBV24-1	NA	CATSDPYAGLLYF	TGTGCCACCAGTGATCCCTACGCGGGGCTCTTATATTTT
many	TRBJ2-7	TRBV28	TRBD1	CASSSRTPGQGYEQYF	TGTGCCAGCAGTTCACGAACTCCGGGACAGGGGTACGAGCAGTACTTC
NA	TRBJ2-2	TRBV6-6	TRBD1	CASSYVTGDLFF	TGTGCCAGCAGTTACGTTACAGGGGACCTGTTTTTT
many	TRBJ1-1	TRBV5-1	NA	CASSVLDGAGAEAFF	TGCGCCAGCAGCGTCCTGGACGGGGCGGGGGCTGAAGCTTTCTTT
NA	TRBJ2-6	TRBV2	TRBD2	CASRTSGRSGVGANVLTF	TGTGCCAGTCGGACTAGCGGGAGAAGCGGAGTTGGGGCCAACGTCCTGACTTTC
NA	TRBJ2-5	TRBV6-1	NA	CASSEGTQYF	TGTGCCAGCAGTGAGGGGACCCAGTACTTC
few	TRBJ2-7	TRBV5-1	NA	CASSFNRPTLSYEQYF	TGCGCCAGCAGCTTTAACAGGCCTACCTTATCCTACGAGCAGTACTTC
few	TRBJ2-5	TRBV3-1	TRBD2	CASSQELGTSGSARETQYF	TGTGCCAGCAGCCAAGAACTCGGAACTAGCGGGAGTGCTAGAGAGACCCAGTACTTC
many	TRBJ2-1	TRBV2	TRBD2	CATSDLAGGPPLTYNEQFF	TGTGCCACCAGTGATTTAGCGGGAGGGCCTCCCCTCACTTACAATGAGCAGTTCTTC
many	TRBJ2-7	TRBV6-5	TRBD1	CASSYGQGVGEQYF	TGTGCCAGCAGTTACGGACAGGGCGTCGGCGAGCAGTACTTC
NA	TRBJ1-2	TRBV6-1	TRBD1	CASSTTGDGYYGYTF	TGTGCCAGCAGTACAACAGGGGACGGCTACTATGGCTACACCTTC
many	TRBJ1-1	TRBV2	NA	CASSDSWGDTEAFF	TGTGCCAGCAGTGATTCTTGGGGTGACACTGAAGCTTTCTTT
many	TRBJ1-1	TRBV11-2	NA	CASSPKNTEAFF	TGTGCCAGCAGCCCAAAGAACACTGAAGCTTTCTTT
many	TRBJ2-7	TRBV7-9	TRBD2	CASSLASGLAADEQYF	TGTGCCAGCAGCTTAGCCTCCGGACTAGCAGCGGACGAGCAGTACTTC
many	TRBJ1-1	TRBV19	NA	CASSPMPGAEAFF	TGTGCCAGTAGTCCGATGCCCGGGGCTGAAGCTTTCTTT
few	TRBJ1-6	TRBV10-3	TRBD1	CAISWTGPNSPLHF	TGTGCCATCAGTTGGACAGGGCCCAATTCACCCCTCCACTTT
NA	TRBJ1-2	TRBV20-1	NA	CSATPPGLLGYTF	TGCAGTGCCACACCCCCGGGACTCCTAGGCTACACCTTC
many	TRBJ2-5	TRBV6-6	TRBD1	CASSYSDRRETQYF	TGTGCCAGCAGTTACTCGGACAGGCGTGAGACCCAGTACTTC
few	TRBJ2-1	TRBV14	NA	CASSLLSGTYSNEQFF	TGTGCCAGCAGCCTCTTGAGCGGCACTTACTCCAATGAGCAGTTCTTC
few	TRBJ2-7	TRBV27	NA	CASSLRRHETYEQYF	TGTGCCAGCAGTTTACGGCGGCACGAAACCTACGAGCAGTACTTC
few	TRBJ2-7	TRBV12-3/TRBV12-4	TRBD2	CASTPGGLPRNEQYF	TGTGCCAGCACTCCGGGGGGTCTTCCTCGGAACGAGCAGTACTTC
NA	TRBJ1-1	TRBV9	NA	CASSEGKGVLGNTEAFF	TGTGCCAGCAGCGAGGGGAAGGGGGTACTTGGGAACACTGAAGCTTTCTTT
NA	TRBJ1-5	TRBV29-1	TRBD1	CSVDLGSGGQPQHF	TGCAGCGTTGATTTGGGTTCAGGGGGTCAGCCCCAGCATTTT
many	TRBJ2-1	TRBV7-9	NA	CASSLVARARSYNEQFF	TGTGCCAGCAGCCTAGTCGCGAGGGCGCGCTCCTACAATGAGCAGTTCTTC
NA	TRBJ1-5	TRBV3-1	TRBD1	CASSQRDRRGPQHF	TGTGCCAGCAGCCAAAGGGACAGGAGGGGCCCCCAGCATTTT